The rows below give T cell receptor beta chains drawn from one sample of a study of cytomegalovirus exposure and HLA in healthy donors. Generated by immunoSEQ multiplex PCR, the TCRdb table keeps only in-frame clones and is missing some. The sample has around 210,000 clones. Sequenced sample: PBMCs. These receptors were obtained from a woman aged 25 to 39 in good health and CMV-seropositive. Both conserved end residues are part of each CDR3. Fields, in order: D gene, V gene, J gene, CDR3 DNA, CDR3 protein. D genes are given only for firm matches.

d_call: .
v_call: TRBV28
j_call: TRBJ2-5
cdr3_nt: TGTGCCAGCAGTTTATACAGCCAAGAGACCCAGTACTTC
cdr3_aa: CASSLYSQETQYF

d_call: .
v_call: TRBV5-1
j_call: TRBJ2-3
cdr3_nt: TGCGCCAGCAGCTTCCCTGGGCGGGGCCCGGCGGAAGATACGCAGTATTTT
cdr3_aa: CASSFPGRGPAEDTQYF

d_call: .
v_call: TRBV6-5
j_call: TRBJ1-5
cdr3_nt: TGTGTCAGCAGTTACTCGCGGTGGGTTGATCAGCCCCAGCATTTT
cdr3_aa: CVSSYSRWVDQPQHF

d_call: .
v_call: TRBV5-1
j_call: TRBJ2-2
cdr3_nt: TGCGCCAGCAGCTTGGGCGCCTCCTCGAACACCGGGGAGCTGTTTTTT
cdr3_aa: CASSLGASSNTGELFF

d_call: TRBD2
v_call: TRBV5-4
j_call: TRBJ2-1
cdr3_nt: TGTGCCAGCAGCTTTCGACTAGCGGGGGGGGTCGATGAGCAGTTCTTC
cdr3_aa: CASSFRLAGGVDEQFF

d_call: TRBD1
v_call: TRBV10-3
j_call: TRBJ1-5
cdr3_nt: TGTGCCATCAGTGAATTGTTCGGGACAGGGGATCAGCCCCAGCATTTT
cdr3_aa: CAISELFGTGDQPQHF

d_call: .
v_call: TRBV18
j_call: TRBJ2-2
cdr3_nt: TGTGCCAGCTCACCAGTAACCGGGGAGCTGTTTTTT
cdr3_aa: CASSPVTGELFF

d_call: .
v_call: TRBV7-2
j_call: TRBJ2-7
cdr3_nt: TGTGCCGTGGGGCCGAGTGAAGAAAAGTACTTC
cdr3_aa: CAVGPSEEKYF

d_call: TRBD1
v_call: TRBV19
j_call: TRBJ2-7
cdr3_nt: TGTGCCAGTAGTACGACAGGGGGATCCTACGAGCAGTACTTC
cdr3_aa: CASSTTGGSYEQYF

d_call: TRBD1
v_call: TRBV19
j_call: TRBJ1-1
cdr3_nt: TGTGCCAGTAGTTCTTCCTTGGACAGGGCTGAAGCTTTCTTT
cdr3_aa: CASSSSLDRAEAFF

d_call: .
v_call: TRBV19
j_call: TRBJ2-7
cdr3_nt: TGTGCCAGTAGTACCCAGGACTATCTGGACGAGCAGTACTTC
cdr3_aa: CASSTQDYLDEQYF

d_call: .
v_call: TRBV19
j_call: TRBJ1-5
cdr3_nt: TGTGCCAGTAGTCCCCAGGTGAAACAGCCCCAGCATTTT
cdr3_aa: CASSPQVKQPQHF

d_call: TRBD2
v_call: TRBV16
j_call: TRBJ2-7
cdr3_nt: TGTGCCAGCAGCCCGCGGGGGGGGGCGCAAGGCTACGAGCAGTACTTC
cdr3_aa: CASSPRGGAQGYEQYF

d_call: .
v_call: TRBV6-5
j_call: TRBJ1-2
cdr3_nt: TGTGCCAGCAGGGGGTTGGGGGAGGTACGCTATGGCTACACCTTC
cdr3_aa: CASRGLGEVRYGYTF

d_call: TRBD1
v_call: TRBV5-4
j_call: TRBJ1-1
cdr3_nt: TGTGCCAGCAGCTCCAGGGGGGCTGAAGCTTTCTTT
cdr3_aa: CASSSRGAEAFF

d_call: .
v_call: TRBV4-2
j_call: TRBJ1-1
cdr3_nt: TGTGCCAGCAGCCAAATGCTCCAGGGGGAAGCTTTCTTT
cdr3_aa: CASSQMLQGEAFF